The 30 T cell receptor beta chains reported below all come from one sample, sequenced in a study of Graves' ophthalmopathy and Graves' hyperthyroidism. Amplification from RNA transcripts yielded the TCR beta CDR3 regions. RT-PCR with HTBI primers came first, then second-round multiplex PCR. TCRdb analysed the multiplex PCR reads with MiXCR anew, one entry per CDR3 protein. The table records approximately 540,000 distinct CDR3 sequences, 39% of them present only once. The material sequenced was peripheral blood or thyroid tissue (not recorded which). The receptors shown here come from an adult man with Graves' hyperthyroidism.

This clonotype occurred many times. This chain uses TRBV5-8 with TRBJ1-1; 9 nucleotides agree with TRBD1. The germline V gene encodes CDR1 SGHTS and CDR2 YDEGEE. The CDR3 is made up of 14 amino acids. After removal of 2 bases from V and 9 bases from J, the junction contained 8 bases not matched to a gene. CDR3 sequence (DNA): TGTGCCAGCAGCTTAGCGGGACAGGGCGAGAAAGCTTTCTTT. The encoded protein is CASSLAGQGEKAFF.

A word on this clonotype: At one end the junction does not follow the germline gene, possibly because of a read error. This CDR3 reads CASSFGGVNTGAFF. The CDR3 DNA follows: TGCGCCAGCAGCTTCGGAGGGGTGAACACTGGAGCTTTCTTT. The V gene is TRBV5-1, the J gene TRBJ1-1; D possibly corresponds to TRBD1 (5 bases). CDR3 size: 14 residues. Germline loops: CDR1 SGHRS, CDR2 YFSETQ.

The CDR3 coding sequence is TGTGCCACCAGCCGAGGGACAGGGGAGCTGTTTTTT. Its protein is CATSRGTGELFF. The chain carries TRBV15 and TRBJ2-2, with D tentatively TRBD1 (6 bases). The V end was cut by 5 bases, the J end by 8 bases, with 9 bases between. Germline-derived CDR1 and CDR2 are LNHNV and YYDKDF (reference sequence). The CDR3 runs 12 residues.

In this sample, this clonotype turned up a few times. The rearrangement joins TRBV7-8 to TRBJ2-7; D possibly matches TRBD1 or TRBD2 (5 bases each). Germline-derived CDR1 and CDR2 are SGHVS and FQNEAQ. The V end was cut by 6 bases, the J end by 5 bases, with 14 bases between. The CDR3 extends over 13 amino acids. The CDR3 nucleotides read TGTGCCAGCAGACCCGACACGGGGCACGAGCAGTACTTC. Translation: CASRPDTGHEQYF. Using reference TRBV7-8 and TRBJ2-7 for the parts outside the CDR3, the full variable domain is GAGVSQSPRYKVAKRGQDVALRCDPISGHVSLFWYQQALGQGPEFLTYFQNEAQLDKSGLPSDRFFAERPEGSVSTLKIQRTQQEDSAVYLCASRPDTGHEQYFGPGTRLTVT.

Only a few counts were recorded for this clonotype. CDR3 region: CAISESLAGQTDTQYF. The CDR3 DNA follows: TGTGCCATCAGTGAGTCCCTAGCGGGACAGACAGATACGCAGTATTTT. The chain recombines TRBV10-3 with TRBJ2-3, with 9 bases matching TRBD2. Germline V gives CDR1 ENHRY, CDR2 SYGVKD. This CDR3 comprises 16 residues. V lost 0 bases and J lost 3; bases outside the gene matches: 4.

This clonotype was picked up a small number of times. The CDR3 protein is CASSPPSGRYEQYF. The CDR3 DNA reads TGTGCCAGCTCACCACCAAGCGGGAGGTACGAGCAGTACTTC. This chain uses TRBV18 with TRBJ2-7; the match to TRBD2 covers 9 bases. CDR1 and CDR2 (germline): KGHSH, LQKENI. CDR3 length: 14 residues. The trim removed 0 bases at V and 4 bases at J, leaving 1 base unmatched.

The V call is TRBV5-1, the J call TRBJ2-5; D might be TRBD1 (6 bases). Per germline, CDR1 SGHRS and CDR2 YFSETQ. Trimming removed 4 bases from V and 5 bases from J, with 15 bases in between. The CDR3 consists of 14 residues. The CDR3 spells CASSGTGSGETQYF. The DNA of the CDR3 is TGCGCCAGCAGCGGAACAGGGTCGGGGGAGACCCAGTACTTC.

This clonotype came up many times. The V gene is TRBV7-9, the J gene TRBJ1-3; D is undetermined. From germline, CDR1 is SEHNR and CDR2 FQNEAQ (reference sequence). The CDR3 is 13 residues long. V was trimmed by 2 bases and J by 4 bases, leaving 6 bases between them. The CDR3 DNA reads TGTGCCAGCAGCTTACCTACCGGAAACACCATATATTTT. This translates into CASSLPTGNTIYF.

Regarding this clonotype: Since no conserved phenylalanine or tryptophan closes the CDR3, a read error is the likely cause. This rearrangement joins TRBV29-1 to TRBJ1-2, with D tentatively TRBD1 (5 bases). Germline CDR1 SQVTM, CDR2 ANQGSEA. Trimming pared 6 bases from V and 0 bases from J, leaving 8 bases between. The CDR3 has 12 residues. The CDR3: CSVTDTNYGYTI. CDR3 bases: TGCAGCGTGACAGACACTAACTATGGCTACACCATC.

This clonotype has ten or more counts. The chain carries TRBV10-2 and TRBJ1-4; D gene ambiguous. The CDR3 extends over 14 amino acids. V lost 6 bases and J lost 2, with 10 bases in between. CDR1 is WSHSY, CDR2 SAAADI, per germline. The CDR3 region is CASRDPDTNEKLFF. The CDR3 nucleotides read TGCGCCAGCAGGGACCCTGACACTAATGAAAAACTGTTTTTT.

The chain links TRBV5-8 to TRBJ1-5, with no clear D. Per germline, CDR1 SGHTS and CDR2 YDEGEE. Trimming removed 4 bases at V and 0 bases at J, with 8 bases between. This CDR3 spans 14 amino acids. Here the CDR3 reads CASSRRFSNQPQHF. DNA for the CDR3: TGTGCCAGCAGCCGGAGGTTTAGCAATCAGCCCCAGCATTTT.

This clonotype was seen repeatedly, ten times or more. The V gene is TRBV4-1, the J gene TRBJ2-7; 7 bases align to TRBD2. J lost 0 bases, V lost 3 bases, and 8 bases had no gene match. Germline CDR1 and CDR2: MGHRA and YSYEKL. This CDR3 contains 16 residues. The CDR3 protein is CASSHSTSLSSYEQYF. CDR3 nucleotide sequence: TGCGCCAGCAGCCACTCGACTAGCCTGAGCTCCTACGAGCAGTACTTC.

This clonotype was counted at least ten times. The genes are TRBV5-5 and TRBJ2-5, with 10 bases matching TRBD2. The CDR3 sequence is 16 residues long. Trimming removed 5 bases from V and 4 bases from J; junction bases left unmatched: 11. The germline V gene encodes CDR1 SGHKS and CDR2 YYEKEE (reference sequence). The CDR3 DNA sequence: TGTGCCAGCAGGGCTGATGTGGTAGCGGGAGGAGAGACCCAGTACTTC. Amino acids: CASRADVVAGGETQYF.

On this clonotype: A much larger clone differs from this one at a single base, so this may be a read error. This chain uses TRBV10-3 with TRBJ1-2; D is perhaps TRBD1 (5 bases). The CDR3 has 12 amino acids. Germline values: CDR1 ENHRY, CDR2 SYGVKD. Trimming shortened V by 5 bases and J by 5 bases, and 9 bases separated the two germline ends. This chain's CDR3 is CAISPTEYGYTF. The CDR3 DNA reads as TGTGCCATCAGTCCGACAGAATATGGCTACACCTTC.

About this clonotype itself: Relative to the germline gene, one junction end is altered; a read error may explain this. The chain has TRBV20-1 and TRBJ2-1, with D unresolved. CDR3 length equals 12 residues. Germline CDR1 is DFQATT and CDR2 is SNEGSKA (reference sequence). Here the CDR3 reads CSARDAGSYRTF. The CDR3, as DNA: TGCAGTGCTAGAGATGCAGGCAGCTACCGAACGTTC.

This clonotype has more than one count but fewer than ten. The gene calls are TRBV10-2 and TRBJ2-3; D is perhaps TRBD1 (5 bases). Germline V lookup: CDR1 WSHSY, CDR2 SAAADI. There are 13 residues in the CDR3. Trimming pared 3 bases from V and 4 bases from J, leaving 8 bases between. The CDR3 DNA reads as TGCGCCAGCAGTGAATGGGGCGCAGATACGCAGTATTTT. This sequence encodes CASSEWGADTQYF.

This clonotype has more than one count but fewer than ten. The chain carries TRBV11-3 and TRBJ2-5, with 9 positions matching TRBD2. This CDR3 has 16 amino acids. Unmatched junction bases numbered 3, after V lost 0 bases and J lost 1 base. Germline V CDR1 and CDR2: SGHNT, YENEEA. The CDR3 is CASSLDPSGAQETQYF. CDR3 sequence (DNA): TGTGCCAGCAGCTTAGACCCTAGCGGGGCCCAAGAGACCCAGTACTTC.

On this clonotype itself: A much bigger clone sits one base away, suggesting this may be a read error. The conserved final phenylalanine or tryptophan is absent from the CDR3, which likely points to a read error. The chain has TRBV11-2 and TRBJ1-2; 7 positions agree with TRBD1. The CDR3 runs 13 residues. Germline trimming cut 6 bases from V and 6 bases from J; bases unmatched to any gene: 7. CDR1 SGHAT and CDR2 FQNNGV come from the germline V gene. The CDR3 DNA follows: TGTGCCAGCAGTGAGGCAGACAGGGATGGCTACACCCTC. Translation: CASSEADRDGYTL.

The gene calls are TRBV7-9 and TRBJ2-7; 13 positions match TRBD2. Germline CDR1 and CDR2: SEHNR and FQNEAQ (reference sequence). The V gene end was trimmed by 4 bases and the J gene end by 4 bases; junction bases not matched to a gene: 7. CDR3 size: 16 residues. Here the CDR3 DNA reads TGTGCCAGCAGCTCCGGACTAGCGGGAGACAGATACGAGCAGTACTTC. Protein: CASSSGLAGDRYEQYF.

This clonotype was counted ten times or more. The V and J genes are TRBV29-1 and TRBJ1-5; possibly TRBD1 for D (6 bases). This CDR3 is built from 13 residues. The ends were cut back, 4 bases at V and 6 bases at J, with 13 bases in the middle. The germline V gene has CDR1 SQVTM and CDR2 ANQGSEA. CDR3 bases: TGCAGCGTTGGGGGTGGGGGCTTTCAGCCCCAGCATTTT. Its translation is CSVGGGGFQPQHF.

The rearrangement uses TRBV20-1 and TRBJ2-7, with unresolved D. In germline, CDR1 is DFQATT, CDR2 SNEGSKA (reference sequence). The CDR3 totals 14 residues. The V end was cut by 6 bases, the J end by 6 bases, with 21 bases between. CDR3 sequence (DNA): TGCAGTGCCACCAGTGACCGGTCGCAGCTCGAGCAGTACTTC. Translation gives CSATSDRSQLEQYF.

The chain links TRBV4-1 to TRBJ1-5; maybe TRBD1 (6 bases). Germline V lookup: CDR1 MGHRA, CDR2 YSYEKL. The CDR3 extends over 16 amino acids. V was cut by 0 bases and J by 5 bases, with 14 bases left in between. This chain's CDR3 is CASSQEGVGGHQPQHF. The CDR3 DNA follows: TGCGCCAGCAGCCAAGAGGGGGTCGGGGGCCATCAGCCCCAGCATTTT.

This rearrangement joins TRBV12-3 or TRBV12-4 to TRBJ1-1, with D hard to call. This CDR3 contains 18 residues. Trimming left V 4 bases short and J 0 bases short, with 21 bases between. The CDR3 sequence is CASSYNPLGAGMNTEAFF. The CDR3 nucleotides are TGTGCCAGCAGTTACAATCCCCTCGGAGCGGGGATGAACACTGAAGCTTTCTTT.

The J gene is TRBJ2-1, the V gene TRBV19, with no clear D. Looked up from germline, CDR1 is LNHDA and CDR2 is SQIVND (reference sequence). CDR3 length equals 15 residues. The V and J ends lost 7 bases and 5 bases respectively, with 18 bases between them. The CDR3 loop reads CASTSGKTRNNEQFF. CDR3 DNA: TGTGCCAGTACTTCTGGTAAAACGAGGAACAATGAGCAGTTCTTC.

This clonotype was counted a few times. The chain is built from TRBV7-2 and TRBJ2-3; D is ambiguous. This CDR3 is 14 amino acids long. Looked up from germline, CDR1 is SGHTA and CDR2 is FQGNSA. V dropped 4 bases and J dropped 2 bases, with 10 bases sitting between them. The CDR3 DNA sequence: TGTGCCAGCAGCTCCTATGCCCTCACAGATACGCAGTATTTT. Protein product: CASSSYALTDTQYF. Full variable domain (remainder filled in from reference TRBV7-2 and TRBJ2-3): GAGVSQSPSNKVTEKGKDVELRCDPISGHTALYWYRQSLGQGLEFLIYFQGNSAPDKSGLPSDRFSAERTGGSVSTLTIQRTQQEDSAVYLCASSSYALTDTQYFGPGTRLTVL.

In the case of this clonotype: A read error is possible here, since a much larger clone lies one base away. DNA of the CDR3: TGTGCCAGCAGCCCGACCGGGACAGGGGAATTCGGGGAGCTGTTTTTT. Translated: CASSPTGTGEFGELFF. The chain carries TRBV7-1 and TRBJ2-2; the match to TRBD1 covers 10 bases. TRBV7-1 is annotated as an ORF whose role is uncertain. The V and J ends lost 5 bases and 7 bases, in that order; junction bases with no gene match: 10. This CDR3 region has 16 residues.

The chain combines TRBV19 with TRBJ2-3, with D perhaps being TRBD1 or TRBD2 (5 bases each). Per germline, CDR1 LNHDA and CDR2 SQIVND (reference sequence). This CDR3 has 14 residues. Deletions cut 1 base from V and 6 bases from J, with 11 bases between. Here the CDR3 reads CASSIGSGTDTQYF. The CDR3 coding sequence is TGTGCCAGTAGTATAGGAAGTGGGACGGATACGCAGTATTTT.

The sample holds many counts of this clonotype. Relative to the germline gene, one junction end is altered; a read error may explain this. The chain combines TRBV7-3 with TRBJ2-3; possibly TRBD1 for D (5 bases). The CDR3 is 14 amino acids. Germline-derived CDR1 and CDR2 are SGHTA and FQGTGA. CDR3 nucleotide sequence: TGTGCTAGCAGCTTAGGGGCTAGCACAGATACGCAGTATTTT. It codes for CASSLGASTDTQYF.

The genes are TRBV6-6 and TRBJ2-7; 11 bases line up with TRBD1. Trimming took 6 bases from V and 5 from J; bases not matched to a gene: 9. CDR1 MNHNY and CDR2 SVGAGI come from the germline V gene (reference sequence). This CDR3 has 15 amino acids. The CDR3 reads CASRTRDRGFDEQYF. In DNA form, the CDR3 reads TGTGCCAGCAGAACCCGGGACAGGGGGTTTGACGAGCAGTACTTC.

The chain has TRBV24-1 and TRBJ2-2; D not certain. Germline CDR1 reads KGHDR; CDR2 reads SFDVKD. This CDR3 has 13 amino acids. Trimming cost V 4 bases and J 8 bases, with 10 bases left between them. The CDR3 nucleotides read TGTGCCACCAGTGACGTCAATACAGGGGAGCTGTTTTTT. Translation gives CATSDVNTGELFF.